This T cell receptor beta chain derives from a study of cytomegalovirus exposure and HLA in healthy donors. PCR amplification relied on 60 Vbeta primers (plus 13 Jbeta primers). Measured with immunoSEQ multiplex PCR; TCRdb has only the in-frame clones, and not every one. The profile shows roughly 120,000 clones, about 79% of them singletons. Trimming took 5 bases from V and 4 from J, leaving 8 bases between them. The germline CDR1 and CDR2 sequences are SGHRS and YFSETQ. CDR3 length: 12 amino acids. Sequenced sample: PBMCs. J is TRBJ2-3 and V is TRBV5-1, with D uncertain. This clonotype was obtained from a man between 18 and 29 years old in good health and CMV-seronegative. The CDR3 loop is CASSEEADTQYF. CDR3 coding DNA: TGCGCCAGCAGTGAAGAGGCAGATACGCAGTATTTT.